The 18 T cell receptor beta chains below were found in one sample sequenced in a study of siplizumab effects on memory and regulatory T cells. Some clones are missing from TCRdb's copy, which holds only in-frame ones; the method was immunoSEQ multiplex PCR. The table lists 85,000 to 95,000 clones, 94% of them singletons. Source material: non-Treg CD4+ T cells sorted from blood. The receptors stem from a human donor in good health.

The chain joins TRBV5-1 to TRBJ2-5; 8 nucleotides align to TRBD2. Trimming removed 2 bases from V and 0 bases from J; junction bases left unmatched: 6. CDR1 and CDR2 (germline): SGHRS, YFSETQ. The CDR3 length is 16 residues. The CDR3 loop is CASSFRSGKHQETQYF. CDR3 in DNA: TGCGCCAGCAGCTTCCGTAGCGGGAAACACCAAGAGACCCAGTACTTC. The entire variable domain, with the rest obtained from reference TRBV5-1 and TRBJ2-5, is as follows: KAGVTQTPRYLIKTRGQQVTLSCSPISGHRSVSWYQQTPGQGLQFLFEYFSETQRNKGNFPGRFSGRQFSNSRSEMNVSTLELGDSALYLCASSFRSGKHQETQYFGPGTRLLVL.

This chain uses TRBV7-2 with TRBJ2-7; tentative D call: TRBD2 (5 bases). Germline loops: CDR1 SGHTA, CDR2 FQGNSA. The ends were cut back, 5 bases at V and 7 bases at J, with 18 bases in the middle. The CDR3 sequence is 14 residues long. The CDR3 bases are TGTGCCAGCAGCCTTGCCCCCCGCCCGGGGGAGCAGTACTTC. It specifies CASSLAPRPGEQYF.

The rearrangement uses TRBV11-1 and TRBJ2-3, with 12 bases aligning to TRBD2. Looked up from germline, CDR1 is SGHAT and CDR2 is FQDESV (reference sequence). This CDR3 spans 15 amino acids. V lost 4 bases and J lost 4; bases outside the gene matches: 3. The CDR3 here is CASSSTSGRADTQYF. CDR3 nucleotides: TGTGCCAGCAGCTCGACTAGCGGGAGAGCAGATACGCAGTATTTT.

J is TRBJ1-1 and V is TRBV19; no firm D call. Germline CDR1 reads LNHDA; CDR2 reads SQIVND (reference sequence). This CDR3 is 15 amino acids long. The ends were cut back, 4 bases at V and 4 bases at J, with 16 bases in the middle. The CDR3 loop reads CASSKVYLSFTEAFF. The CDR3 nucleotides are TGTGCCAGTAGTAAGGTCTACCTCTCGTTCACTGAAGCTTTCTTT.

The chain joins TRBV2 to TRBJ2-1; 13 positions match TRBD2. Per the germline V gene, CDR1 is SNHLY and CDR2 is FYNNEI. Trimming at V came to 6 bases and at J to 14 bases, leaving 10 bases not matched to a gene. The CDR3 loop spans 14 amino acids. Here the CDR3 DNA reads TGTGCCAGCAGCGGACCGGGACTAGCGGGATTGGAGTTCTTC. It encodes CASSGPGLAGLEFF.

The chain uses TRBV11-3 and TRBJ1-1, with D uncertain. The CDR3 is 13 residues long. Looked up from germline, CDR1 is SGHNT and CDR2 is YENEEA. V was trimmed by 3 bases and J by 2 bases, leaving 7 bases between them. The CDR3 region is CASSLVSNTEAFF. As DNA, the CDR3 is TGTGCCAGCAGCTTGGTCAGTAACACTGAAGCTTTCTTT.

This clone was counted once. The V and J genes are TRBV10-3 and TRBJ2-7; 9 bases align to TRBD1. Germline values: CDR1 ENHRY, CDR2 SYGVKD. V shed 10 bases and J 2 bases; nucleotides not matched to a gene: 21. This CDR3 contains 18 residues. CDR3 coding DNA: TGTGCCAGCTCACCGGGACAGGGAACGACCACCCCGCCCTACGAGCAGTACTTC. This translates into CASSPGQGTTTPPYEQYF.

The V call is TRBV29-1, the J call TRBJ1-2; D not resolved. Trimming removed 3 bases at V and 3 bases at J, with 5 bases between. Germline V gene sequence: CDR1 SQVTM, CDR2 ANQGSEA. The CDR3 length is 11 residues. The CDR3 reads CSVDRDYGYTF. CDR3 in DNA: TGCAGCGTTGACAGAGACTATGGCTACACCTTC.

A word on this clone: Germline is not matched at one junction end, which may reflect a read error. This chain connects TRBV7-7 to TRBJ2-5; 10 bases are a match to TRBD2. The CDR3 spans 14 residues. Germline-derived CDR1 and CDR2 are SSHAT and FNYEAQ (reference sequence). The CDR3 region is CASSLAGGEETQYF. The CDR3 region has the DNA TGTGCTAGCAGCTTAGCGGGGGGAGAAGAGACCCAGTACTTC.

J is TRBJ1-1 and V is TRBV18; D gene ambiguous. Germline loops: CDR1 KGHSH, CDR2 LQKENI. V gave up 3 bases and J gave up 2 bases, with 13 bases separating them. The CDR3 contains 15 residues. CDR3 sequence reads: CASSPLADLNTEAFF. The CDR3 DNA is TGTGCCAGCTCACCTCTGGCGGACCTTAACACTGAAGCTTTCTTT.

V usage is TRBV5-4 and J usage is TRBJ2-2, with no clear D. Germline V gene lookup returns CDR1 SGHNT and CDR2 YYREEE (reference sequence). The CDR3 runs to 13 residues. Trimming shortened V by 1 base and J by 2 bases, and 3 bases separated the two germline ends. In nucleotides, the CDR3 is TGTGCCAGCAGCTTGACCAACACCGGGGAGCTGTTTTTT. Its translation is CASSLTNTGELFF.

This sequence joins TRBV9 and TRBJ2-7, with TRBD1 identical over 8 bases. CDR3 size: 17 residues. V lost 1 base and J lost 0; bases outside the gene matches: 9. CDR1 and CDR2 (germline): SGDLS, YYNGEE. The chain's CDR3 is CASSVSYGQGSSYEQYF. CDR3 bases: TGTGCCAGCAGCGTATCATACGGACAGGGCAGCTCCTACGAGCAGTACTTC.

The chain recombines TRBV4-1 with TRBJ2-1; 14 positions agree with TRBD2. The CDR3 has 15 residues. J lost 6 bases, V lost 4 bases, and 2 bases had no gene match. Per the germline V gene, CDR1 is MGHRA and CDR2 is YSYEKL. The CDR3, as DNA: TGCGCCAGCAGCCCCGGACTAGCGGGGGGCAATGAGCAGTTCTTC. Protein sequence: CASSPGLAGGNEQFF.

The CDR3 sequence is CASSSGQPYGYTF. In DNA, the CDR3 is TGTGCCAGCAGCTCGGGACAGCCCTATGGCTACACCTTC. This sequence joins TRBV5-4 and TRBJ1-2, with 7 positions matching TRBD1. J was trimmed by 4 bases and V by 3 bases; bases with no gene match: 3. From germline, CDR1 is SGHNT and CDR2 YYREEE (reference sequence). The CDR3 runs to 13 residues. The variable domain in full, with the rest retrieved from reference TRBV5-4 and TRBJ1-2, is ETGVTQSPTHLIKTRGQQVTLRCSSQSGHNTVSWYQQALGQGPQFIFQYYREEENGRGNFPPRFSGLQFPNYSSELNVNALELDDSALYLCASSSGQPYGYTFGSGTRLTVV.

V gene TRBV4-1 combines with J gene TRBJ1-2; D gene unclear. V lost 0 bases and J lost 4, with 9 bases in between. The CDR3 covers 14 residues. Germline V gene lookup returns CDR1 MGHRA and CDR2 YSYEKL. DNA for the CDR3: TGCGCCAGCAGCCAAGATCTGGGCCGCTATGGCTACACCTTC. Translating gives CASSQDLGRYGYTF.

J is TRBJ1-5 and V is TRBV12-5, with D possibly TRBD1 on 5 matching bases. Trimming shortened V by 5 bases and J by 4 bases, and 12 bases separated the two germline ends. Germline CDR1 LGHNT, CDR2 FRNRAP. CDR3 length: 14 amino acids. The CDR3 DNA sequence: TGTGCTAGTGGTCCGGACACACAAAATCAGCCCCAGCATTTT. Encoded protein: CASGPDTQNQPQHF. The full variable domain, its missing parts supplied by reference TRBV12-5 and TRBJ1-5, is DARVTQTPRHKVTEMGQEVTMRCQPILGHNTVFWYRQTMMQGLELLAYFRNRAPLDDSGMPKDRFSAEMPDATLATLKIQPSEPRDSAVYFCASGPDTQNQPQHFGDGTRLSIL.

The rearrangement uses TRBV9 and TRBJ2-5; D is possibly TRBD2 (6 bases). This CDR3 comprises 14 residues. Germline V gene lookup returns CDR1 SGDLS and CDR2 YYNGEE. Between the trimmed V and J ends, which lost 4 bases and 5 bases, there was a span of 15 bases. The DNA of the CDR3 is TGTGCCAGCAGCTATAGCGGCGTGGGGGAGACCCAGTACTTC. It yields the protein CASSYSGVGETQYF.

The gene calls are TRBV5-1 and TRBJ1-1, with 7 bases that match TRBD1. Germline lookup yields CDR1 SGHRS and CDR2 YFSETQ. After removal of 4 bases from V and 2 bases from J, the junction contained 5 bases not matched to a gene. The CDR3 extends over 14 amino acids. This chain's CDR3 is CASSVGTANTEAFF. The CDR3 bases are TGCGCCAGCAGCGTAGGGACAGCAAACACTGAAGCTTTCTTT.